Following are 31 T cell receptor beta chains from one sample sequenced in a study of blood T cell repertoires in COVID-19. The table came from immunoSEQ multiplex PCR; TCRdb's copy has only in-frame clones and leaves some out. The table has 220,000 or so clones, about 80% seen once. The sequencing input was peripheral blood. These receptors originate from a woman older than 75 with acute or convalescent COVID-19.

The chain has TRBV14 and TRBJ2-7, with D possibly matching TRBD1 (6 bases). The CDR3 contains 14 residues. Germline lookup yields CDR1 SGHDN and CDR2 FVKESK. The germline V and J ends were trimmed by 4 bases and 7 bases, with 17 bases remaining between them. This chain's CDR3 is CASSRDIVDGEQYF. DNA of the CDR3: TGTGCCAGCAGCCGGGACATCGTCGATGGGGAGCAGTACTTC.

This sequence joins TRBV29-1 and TRBJ2-1, with D perhaps TRBD2 (6 bases). The CDR3 consists of 13 residues. With 6 bases removed from V and 6 bases from J, the gap between germline ends came to 15 bases. Looked up from germline, CDR1 is SQVTM and CDR2 is ANQGSEA. CDR3 sequence: CSVEGGERNEQFF. Written as DNA, the CDR3 is TGCAGCGTCGAGGGCGGGGAGCGCAATGAGCAGTTCTTC.

The rearrangement joins TRBV6-1 to TRBJ2-1; maybe TRBD1 (5 bases). The V gene's germline CDR1 is MNHNS and CDR2 SASEGT. Trimming took off 2 bases at V and 0 bases at J, with 11 bases between the two ends. The CDR3 covers 16 residues. CDR3 sequence reads: CASSELRASSYNEQFF. As DNA, the CDR3 is TGTGCCAGCAGTGAACTCAGGGCCAGCTCCTACAATGAGCAGTTCTTC.

The chain recombines TRBV28 with TRBJ1-2; 9 nucleotides align to TRBD1. The trim removed 4 bases at V and 3 bases at J, leaving 6 bases unmatched. Looked up from germline, CDR1 is MDHEN and CDR2 is SYDVKM. CDR3 size: 15 residues. The CDR3 region has the DNA TGTGCCAGCAGTTCACAGGGGGCTTCATACTATGGCTACACCTTC. It translates to CASSSQGASYYGYTF.

This clone came up once. The CDR3 here is CASSQRGHDYEQYF. CDR3 coding DNA: TGTGCCAGCAGCCAACGTGGCCACGACTACGAGCAGTACTTC. The chain is built from TRBV3-1 (or the pseudogene TRBV3-2) and TRBJ2-7; D is undetermined. The CDR3 is 14 residues long. The V gene's germline CDR1 is LGHDT and CDR2 YNNKEL (reference sequence). Trimming shortened V by 2 bases and J by 3 bases, and 11 bases separated the two germline ends.

The DNA of the CDR3 is TGTGCCACCAGTGATTCCAGGTTAGGCTCCTACAATGAGCAGTTCTTC. It specifies CATSDSRLGSYNEQFF. The chain recombines TRBV24-1 with TRBJ2-1; D gene ambiguous. V lost 2 bases and J lost 0, with 10 bases in between. The CDR3 totals 16 residues. Germline V gene lookup returns CDR1 KGHDR and CDR2 SFDVKD.

This clone has just a few counts. The chain has TRBV25-1 and TRBJ1-2; D gene unclear. The V gene lost 1 base and the J gene lost 3 bases, with 9 bases spanning the gap. From germline, CDR1 is MGHDK and CDR2 SYGVNS. CDR3 size: 14 residues. DNA of the CDR3: TGTGCCAGCAGTGAATCCCCGGGGTACTATGGCTACACCTTC. It translates to CASSESPGYYGYTF.

The CDR3 region is CASATGLAGGVTGELFF. DNA of the CDR3: TGTGCCAGCGCAACGGGACTAGCGGGGGGGGTCACCGGGGAGCTGTTTTTT. The genes are TRBV3-1 (or the pseudogene TRBV3-2) and TRBJ2-2, with TRBD2 matching over 16 bases. This CDR3 is 17 amino acids long. J gave up 4 bases and V 8 bases, and 7 bases lay outside the gene matches. Germline CDR1 is LGHDT and CDR2 is YNNKEL (reference sequence).

The chain recombines TRBV20-1 with TRBJ2-5; D not resolved. The CDR3 length is 11 residues. The germline V and J ends were trimmed by 2 bases and 5 bases, with 6 bases remaining between them. Germline V gene lookup returns CDR1 DFQATT and CDR2 SNEGSKA (reference sequence). CDR3 nucleotide sequence: TGCAGTGCTAGACTGAGGGAGACCCAGTACTTC. Protein: CSARLRETQYF.

The rearrangement uses TRBV5-1 and TRBJ2-4, with TRBD1 identical over 8 bases. V was pared by 3 bases and J by 8 bases, with 4 bases of the junction left unmatched. The length of the CDR3 is 13 residues. CDR1 SGHRS and CDR2 YFSETQ come from the germline V gene. The chain's CDR3 is CASSSDRADIQYF. The CDR3 DNA is TGCGCCAGCAGCTCGGACAGGGCGGACATTCAGTACTTC.

J is TRBJ2-2 and V is TRBV7-9, with 7 bases that match TRBD1. CDR3 size: 18 residues. V was pared by 8 bases and J by 4 bases, with 19 bases of the junction left unmatched. Germline loops: CDR1 SEHNR, CDR2 FQNEAQ (reference sequence). CDR3 in amino acids: CASENTGARMRFTGELFF. For the CDR3, the DNA is TGTGCCAGCGAAAATACAGGGGCACGAATGCGTTTCACCGGGGAGCTGTTTTTT.

Remarks on this clone: The same CDR3 can be traced to other DNA sequences in this sample. The V and J genes are TRBV2 and TRBJ2-3; perhaps TRBD1 as D (5 bases). Germline CDR1 SNHLY, CDR2 FYNNEI. This CDR3 is built from 16 residues. Trimming left V 4 bases short and J 1 base short, with 15 bases between. The chain's CDR3 is CASSVSGQGGTDTQYF. The DNA of the CDR3 is TGTGCCAGCAGTGTGTCCGGCCAGGGTGGCACAGATACGCAGTATTTT.

The V gene is TRBV24-1, the J gene TRBJ2-5; unclear D gene. V was clipped by 3 bases and J by 0 bases, with 4 bases between them. The CDR3 consists of 13 residues. Germline V lookup: CDR1 KGHDR, CDR2 SFDVKD. CDR3 in DNA: TGTGCCACCAGTGATGTCAACCAAGAGACCCAGTACTTC. Amino acids: CATSDVNQETQYF.

The chain carries TRBV14 and TRBJ1-1, with 10 bases identical to TRBD1. This CDR3 region has 15 residues. Germline V CDR1 and CDR2: SGHDN, FVKESK. V lost 0 bases and J lost 6; bases outside the gene matches: 4. This chain's CDR3 is CASSQDPGTGAEAFF. CDR3 in DNA: TGTGCCAGCAGCCAAGATCCGGGGACAGGGGCTGAAGCTTTCTTT.

The gene calls are TRBV29-1 and TRBJ1-1; D possibly corresponds to TRBD1 (5 bases). The CDR3 covers 13 residues. V lost 4 bases to trimming and J lost 2 bases, with 11 bases between them. Germline CDR1 and CDR2: SQVTM and ANQGSEA. The CDR3, as DNA: TGCAGCGTTGGCCAGGGCGGTAACACTGAAGCTTTCTTT. Amino acids: CSVGQGGNTEAFF. Based on the CDR3 plus reference TRBV29-1 and TRBJ1-1, the full variable domain is SAVISQKPSRDICQRGTSLTIQCQVDSQVTMMFWYRQQPGQSLTLIATANQGSEATYESGFVIDKFPISRPNLTFSTLTVSNMSPEDSSIYLCSVGQGGNTEAFFGQGTRLTVV.

The chain carries TRBV18 and TRBJ1-6, with 8 nucleotides matching TRBD1. This CDR3 contains 15 residues. Germline V gives CDR1 KGHSH, CDR2 LQKENI. V lost 3 bases and J lost 7; bases outside the gene matches: 5. CDR3 sequence reads: CASSPGQGRNSPLHF. CDR3 nucleotide sequence: TGTGCCAGCTCACCCGGACAGGGTAGGAATTCACCCCTCCACTTT.

About this clone: Within the sample, other DNA sequences also encode this same CDR3. The chain uses TRBV7-9 and TRBJ1-2; tentatively, D is TRBD1 (5 bases). CDR1 and CDR2 from the germline V gene are SEHNR and FQNEAQ (reference sequence). CDR3 size: 14 residues. V lost 1 base and J 2 bases, leaving 8 bases between the germline ends. In DNA, the CDR3 is TGTGCCAGCAGCTTAGTCAGGGCCAACTATGGCTACACCTTC. It translates to CASSLVRANYGYTF.

This clone was counted a few times. The genes are TRBV21-1 and TRBJ1-1; TRBD1 is the table's D call, not checked against the DNA. TRBV21-1 is marked as a pseudogene. CDR3 size: 16 residues. The CDR3 nucleotides read TGTGCCAGCAGCAAAGCGACGGACAGGCAGAACACTGAAGCTTTCTTT. As protein: CASSKATDRQNTEAFF.

In its sample, this clone was seen a few times. The gene calls are TRBV6-6 and TRBJ1-5, with TRBD1 matching over 8 bases. CDR1 and CDR2 from the germline V gene are MNHNY and SVGAGI (reference sequence). The CDR3 consists of 15 residues. V shed 5 bases, J shed 0 bases, and the junction held 3 bases outside the gene matches. CDR3 DNA: TGTGCCAGCAGTGACAGGGGTTATAGCAATCAGCCCCAGCATTTT. This sequence encodes CASSDRGYSNQPQHF.

The chain couples TRBV9 to TRBJ1-2; D call uncertain. CDR1 is SGDLS, CDR2 YYNGEE, per germline. The V end lost 4 bases, the J end lost 8 bases, and 12 bases lay between the germline ends. This CDR3 has 12 residues. The CDR3 sequence: CASSKFNGGYTF. As DNA, the CDR3 is TGTGCCAGCAGCAAGTTCAACGGGGGCTACACCTTC.

The rearrangement links TRBV6-6 to TRBJ2-5, with TRBD1 matching 9 bases. This CDR3 comprises 15 residues. Germline V lookup: CDR1 MNHNY, CDR2 SVGAGI (reference sequence). V lost 4 bases to trimming and J lost 5 bases; unmatched junction nucleotides: 8. CDR3 region: CASSFWDRVGETQYF. In DNA, the CDR3 is TGTGCCAGCAGTTTCTGGGACAGGGTGGGGGAGACCCAGTACTTC.

The rearrangement links TRBV6-6 to TRBJ1-5, with D unclear. V shed 5 bases and J shed 4 bases, with 6 bases lying between them. CDR1 is MNHNY and CDR2 is SVGAGI in the germline V gene (reference sequence). CDR3 length: 12 residues. CDR3 sequence (DNA): TGTGCCAGCAGTCGTTCGAATCAGCCCCAGCATTTT. Protein: CASSRSNQPQHF.

This rearrangement joins TRBV2 to TRBJ1-1; D is uncertain. The V end was cut by 4 bases, the J end by 3 bases, with 12 bases between. Per germline, CDR1 SNHLY and CDR2 FYNNEI. The CDR3 sequence is 14 residues long. The CDR3 spells CASSVRVGHTEAFF. The CDR3 bases are TGTGCCAGCAGTGTGAGGGTCGGGCACACTGAAGCTTTCTTT.

V and J are TRBV5-4 and TRBJ2-5; TRBD2 agrees at 9 bases. The CDR3 loop spans 14 amino acids. Germline V CDR1 and CDR2: SGHNT, YYREEE (reference sequence). V lost 2 bases, J lost 4 bases, and 3 bases stayed unmatched. The CDR3 nucleotides read TGTGCCAGCAGCTTAAGAGCGGGGGGAGAGACCCAGTACTTC. It codes for CASSLRAGGETQYF.

This chain links TRBV11-2 with TRBJ1-2; unclear D gene. There are 16 residues in the CDR3. Trimming stripped 0 bases from V and 8 bases from J, with 19 bases between. CDR1 is SGHAT and CDR2 is FQNNGV in the germline V gene. In DNA, the CDR3 is TGTGCCAGCAGCTTAGATTGGGGAGATTTAGGAAAAGGCTACACCTTC. Its protein is CASSLDWGDLGKGYTF. Using reference TRBV11-2 and TRBJ1-2 for the parts outside the CDR3, the full variable domain is EAGVAQSPRYKIIEKRQSVAFWCNPISGHATLYWYQQILGQGPKLLIQFQNNGVVDDSQLPKDRFSAERLKGVDSTLKIQPAKLEDSAVYLCASSLDWGDLGKGYTFGSGTRLTVV.

The V call is TRBV6-1, the J call TRBJ2-7; D perhaps matches TRBD2 (5 bases). Trimming pared 3 bases from V and 1 base from J, leaving 16 bases between. This CDR3 has 16 residues. In germline, CDR1 is MNHNS, CDR2 SASEGT. The CDR3 spells CASSEEAARKSYEQYF. The CDR3 DNA sequence: TGTGCCAGCAGTGAGGAGGCTGCCCGAAAGTCCTACGAGCAGTACTTC.

This clone was seen only once. The chain couples TRBV6-5 to TRBJ2-7; 7 bases map to TRBD2. Germline assignment: CDR1 MNHEY and CDR2 SVGAGI. The CDR3 covers 15 residues. The V segment lost 6 bases and the J segment 2 bases; nucleotides outside the gene matches: 10. The CDR3 sequence: CASRRGREAAYEQYF. CDR3 in DNA: TGTGCCAGCAGACGAGGGAGGGAGGCTGCCTACGAGCAGTACTTC.

The V and J genes are TRBV7-8 and TRBJ2-7; D perhaps matches TRBD1 (6 bases). Trimming removed 5 bases from V and 3 bases from J, with 17 bases in between. Germline lookup yields CDR1 SGHVS and CDR2 FQNEAQ. This CDR3 has 15 residues. CDR3 loop: CASSLSHGQRYEQYF. The CDR3 region has the DNA TGTGCCAGCAGCCTCTCCCATGGACAGCGCTACGAGCAGTACTTC.

In nucleotides, the CDR3 is TGTGCCAGCAGTTCCTTGGACAGGATCTACGAGCAGTACTTC. This translates into CASSSLDRIYEQYF. The chain employs TRBV27 and TRBJ2-7, with 7 positions matching TRBD1. Germline lookup yields CDR1 MNHEY and CDR2 SMNVEV (reference sequence). CDR3 length: 14 amino acids. The V and J ends lost 4 bases and 3 bases, in that order; junction bases with no gene match: 6.

The genes are TRBV29-1 and TRBJ2-7; the match to TRBD1 covers 9 bases. The J segment lost 1 base and the V segment lost 4 bases, leaving 11 bases of the junction unmatched. Per germline, CDR1 SQVTM and CDR2 ANQGSEA. The CDR3 is 16 residues long. CDR3 in amino acids: CSVASSGTGLSYEQYF. The CDR3 DNA reads as TGCAGCGTTGCTAGCTCGGGGACAGGGTTATCCTACGAGCAGTACTTC.

This clone appeared a single time. The chain carries TRBV5-1 and TRBJ1-5, with 7 bases fitting TRBD1. The junction had 4 bases not matched to a gene; V was cut back by 4 bases and J by 3 bases. The CDR3 runs to 14 residues. Germline loops: CDR1 SGHRS, CDR2 YFSETQ. Here the CDR3 reads CASSKTGVNQPQHF. CDR3 nucleotides: TGCGCCAGCAGCAAAACAGGGGTCAATCAGCCCCAGCATTTT.